The TCR beta chain under discussion was sequenced for a study of T cell repertoires in cytomegalovirus infection. Germline CDR1 LNHNV, CDR2 YYDKDF (reference sequence). With 4 bases removed from V and 7 bases from J, the gap between germline ends came to 4 bases. This CDR3 has 11 residues. In the case of this clonotype: Its cognate antigen is unknown.

TCRdb used MiXCR to reprocess the reads, holding one entry per CDR3 protein. The data contain under 200,000 distinct CDR3 sequences, about 20% of them singletons. This clonotype originated in a human donor in good health (CMV status not recorded). Some clones in this sample may be carry-over from other donors' samples. This sequence joins TRBV15 and TRBJ2-2, with no clear D. Material: CD8+ T cells from cultured PBMCs, obtained from culture after CMV antigen stimulation. In DNA form, the CDR3 reads TGTGCCACCAGCACGGGCGGGGAGCTGTTTTTT. Protein sequence: CATSTGGELFF.